This T cell receptor (beta chain) was captured by sequencing in a study of CD4 T cells in relation to SARS-CoV-2 and coronaviruses. Study-wide findings and caveats: Pre-pandemic and post-infection samples never came from the same donor.

Notes on this clone: What it binds is not known.

The unexposed donors gave CD4+ T cells in about 2010-2019, prior to COVID-19. The cells were cultured for around ten days before CD4+ T cells were isolated. CDR1 GTSNPN and CDR2 SVGIG come from the germline V gene (reference sequence). The CDR3 contains 14 residues. Trimming stripped 0 bases from V and 1 base from J, with 9 bases between. The method was immunoSEQ multiplex PCR; TCRdb's version includes in-frame clones alone and lacks a portion of them. The repertoire holds fewer than 20,000 clones, with 70% to 85% as singletons. V usage is TRBV30 and J usage is TRBJ2-5, with TRBD2 as a possible D gene (5 bases). Sequenced input: CD4+ T cells from PBMCs, cultured in vitro. This receptor was obtained from a human donor in good health. CDR3 in amino acids: CAWSVGSGQETQYF. CDR3 DNA: TGTGCCTGGAGTGTGGGGAGCGGCCAAGAGACCCAGTACTTC.